The 15 T cell receptor beta chains reported below all come from one sample, sequenced in a study of technical replicates of blood from a handful of donors (dated by TCRdb to about 2017). Libraries were prepared through the immunoSEQ multiplex PCR assay. This immuneACCESS table, as held by TCRdb, lists in-frame sequences with V and J called but not all clones. Of the missing ones, under half trace to an unresolved V gene in checked studies; the others have no known cause. A total of about 82,000 clones appear in this sample, roughly 90% of them only once. About 0.24% of the sample goes to the ten largest clones. The specimen was T cells isolated from PBMCs. These receptors all stem from a human donor in good health.

The J gene is TRBJ1-6, the V gene TRBV7-3; D is undetermined. V was clipped by 8 bases and J by 8 bases, with 19 bases between them. Germline CDR1 is SGHTA and CDR2 is FQGTGA. This CDR3 spans 15 amino acids. CDR3 nucleotide sequence: TGTGCCAGCCGCCCTGCGTCCCACGGGGATTCACCCCTCCACTTT. Translating gives CASRPASHGDSPLHF.

This chain joins TRBV7-2 and TRBJ1-4; no firm D call. CDR3 length equals 12 residues. The V and J ends lost 4 bases and 6 bases respectively, with 6 bases between them. Germline CDR1 is SGHTA and CDR2 is FQGNSA. CDR3 protein: CASSSNHEKLFF. Written as DNA, the CDR3 is TGTGCCAGCAGCTCCAATCATGAAAAACTGTTTTTT.

Written as DNA, the CDR3 is TGTGCCAGCAGCGCACCGGGACAGGGGTATAACTATGGCTACACCTTC. Protein sequence: CASSAPGQGYNYGYTF. The gene calls are TRBV9 and TRBJ1-2; 10 positions match TRBD1. CDR1 and CDR2 (germline): SGDLS, YYNGEE. The CDR3 has 16 residues. V trimming: 3 bases; J trimming: 1 base; junction bases outside the gene matches: 6.

The V and J genes are TRBV7-8 and TRBJ2-5, with D unclear. Germline V gene data show CDR1 as SGHVS and CDR2 as FQNEAQ. The V end was cut by 3 bases, the J end by 5 bases, with 16 bases between. This CDR3 is built from 15 residues. This chain's CDR3 is CASSFMGPGPETQYF. The CDR3 nucleotides are TGTGCCAGCAGCTTTATGGGCCCCGGCCCCGAGACCCAGTACTTC.

This clone was counted only a few times. The gene calls are TRBV4-1 and TRBJ2-7, with 7 bases fitting TRBD1. The germline CDR1 and CDR2 sequences are MGHRA and YSYEKL. V lost 1 base and J lost 3; bases outside the gene matches: 3. This CDR3 has 14 residues. CDR3 nucleotides: TGCGCCAGCAGCCAAGGGCAGGGGGACTACGAGCAGTACTTC. Residues: CASSQGQGDYEQYF.

The J gene is TRBJ2-2, the V gene TRBV19; D is possibly TRBD2 (5 bases). The CDR3 totals 14 residues. Germline V gene data show CDR1 as LNHDA and CDR2 as SQIVND (reference sequence). The V end was cut by 5 bases, the J end by 4 bases, with 11 bases between. CDR3 amino acids: CASSSLLGTGELFF. CDR3 coding DNA: TGTGCCAGTAGTTCACTACTAGGCACCGGGGAGCTGTTTTTT.

This sequence joins TRBV4-1 and TRBJ2-7; possibly TRBD1 for D (6 bases). CDR1 and CDR2 (germline): MGHRA, YSYEKL. V lost 4 bases, J lost 4 bases, and 26 bases lay in between. The CDR3 consists of 18 residues. The CDR3 protein is CASSLLSTRLTGKYEQYF. The CDR3 DNA is TGCGCCAGCAGCCTCCTTTCAACCCGACTGACAGGAAAATACGAGCAGTACTTC.

The rearrangement uses TRBV15 and TRBJ2-1; D is possibly TRBD1 (5 bases). Germline-derived CDR1 and CDR2 are LNHNV and YYDKDF (reference sequence). V lost 1 base to trimming and J lost 5 bases, with 6 bases between them. The CDR3 length is 13 residues. CDR3 sequence reads: CATSRGQNNEQFF. CDR3 coding DNA: TGTGCCACCAGCAGAGGACAGAACAATGAGCAGTTCTTC.

The chain uses TRBV14 and TRBJ2-7; 12 bases align to TRBD2. J was trimmed by 6 bases and V by 4 bases; bases with no gene match: 7. Per the germline V gene, CDR1 is SGHDN and CDR2 is FVKESK. This CDR3 comprises 15 residues. The CDR3 DNA reads TGTGCCAGCAGCCCGACTAGCGGGAGAAGGGGCGAGCAGTACTTC. It yields the protein CASSPTSGRRGEQYF.

The rearrangement joins TRBV6-6 to TRBJ1-1, with 8 bases fitting TRBD1. This CDR3 is 16 amino acids long. Germline CDR1 reads MNHNY; CDR2 reads SVGAGI (reference sequence). V lost 5 bases, J lost 8 bases, and 16 bases stayed unmatched. In nucleotides, the CDR3 is TGTGCCAGCAGTGTACCGGGACAGGCACCTAACAACGAAGCTTTCTTT. Translation gives CASSVPGQAPNNEAFF.

The chain has TRBV28 and TRBJ1-2; 7 nucleotides match TRBD1. This CDR3 region has 13 residues. CDR1 is MDHEN, CDR2 SYDVKM, per germline. V lost 6 bases and J lost 8; bases outside the gene matches: 9. The DNA for the CDR3 is TGTGCCAGCAGCCGCAACAGGGACAGAGGCTACACCTTC. This sequence encodes CASSRNRDRGYTF.

V gene TRBV5-1 combines with J gene TRBJ2-7, with D possibly being TRBD2 (6 bases). The CDR3 is made up of 14 amino acids. Trimming removed 0 bases at V and 0 bases at J, with 7 bases between. Germline values: CDR1 SGHRS, CDR2 YFSETQ. The DNA of the CDR3 is TGCGCCAGCAGCTTGGCGGGAGACTCCTACGAGCAGTACTTC. Protein: CASSLAGDSYEQYF.

The chain has TRBV6-1 and TRBJ1-4, with unresolved D. Germline CDR1 is MNHNS and CDR2 is SASEGT. Trimming took 4 bases from V and 8 from J, leaving 11 bases between them. This CDR3 comprises 13 residues. CDR3 coding DNA: TGTGCCAGCAGTGCCGGGGTGGAGGAAAAACTGTTTTTT. It yields the protein CASSAGVEEKLFF.

The V gene is TRBV9, the J gene TRBJ1-1, with TRBD1 identical over 12 bases. The CDR3 contains 14 residues. Germline values: CDR1 SGDLS, CDR2 YYNGEE. After removal of 3 bases from V and 6 bases from J, the junction contained 3 bases not matched to a gene. As DNA, the CDR3 is TGTGCCAGCAGCGCCGGGACAGGGGGCTCTGAAGCTTTCTTT. It specifies CASSAGTGGSEAFF.

The chain employs TRBV28 and TRBJ1-5; TRBD1 agrees at 11 bases. Germline V gene lookup returns CDR1 MDHEN and CDR2 SYDVKM. The CDR3 runs to 19 residues. With 3 bases clipped from V and 0 bases from J, the junction kept 10 bases outside the gene matches. The CDR3 DNA reads as TGTGCCAGCAGTTTTAGGGGGGACAGGGGGTTCTATAGCAATCAGCCCCAGCATTTT. Residues: CASSFRGDRGFYSNQPQHF.